This is a list of T cell receptor beta chains from one sample in a study of STAT5B mutations in CD4+ large granular lymphocyte leukemia. Sequenced by immunoSEQ multiplex PCR; TCRdb stores in-frame clones only, minus some. Found here are about 40,000 clones, roughly 76% of them singletons; the top ten hold 3.6%. Sequenced sample: CD4+ T cells from blood buffy coats. The source is a human donor in good health. The CDR3 runs from the conserved cysteine through the conserved F or W. A D gene is named only where the DNA matches it firmly. Size is stated for part of the rows, as once, few or many counts, or as a class when the clone is expanded.

CDR3: CASSWGGPDTQYF
DNA: TGTGCCAGCAGTTGGGGGGGGCCGGATACGCAGTATTTT
J: TRBJ2-3
size: .
V: TRBV2
D: .

CDR3: CTSSIVRDSNQPQHF
DNA: TGTACCAGTAGTATAGTCCGGGACAGTAATCAGCCCCAGCATTTT
J: TRBJ1-5
size: .
V: TRBV19
D: TRBD1

CDR3: CASSSTSGIHNEQFF
DNA: TGTGCCAGCAGCTCTACTAGCGGGATCCACAATGAGCAGTTCTTC
J: TRBJ2-1
size: .
V: TRBV7-2
D: TRBD2

CDR3: CASSLYTAARETQYF
DNA: TGTGCCAGCAGCTTGTATACAGCCGCCCGAGAGACCCAGTACTTC
J: TRBJ2-5
size: .
V: TRBV5-6
D: .

CDR3: CASSLPPDARQFF
DNA: TGTGCCAGCAGTTTACCCCCGGATGCCCGGCAGTTCTTC
J: TRBJ2-1
size: .
V: TRBV27
D: .

CDR3: CASSFKPTYNEQFF
DNA: TGTGCCAGCAGTTTTAAACCTACCTACAATGAGCAGTTCTTC
J: TRBJ2-1
size: .
V: TRBV27
D: .

CDR3: CAITSGSYEQYF
DNA: TGTGCAATCACCAGCGGGAGCTACGAGCAGTACTTC
J: TRBJ2-7
size: .
V: TRBV10-3
D: TRBD2

CDR3: CASSRGTDGYTF
DNA: TGTGCCAGCAGCCGGGGGACGGATGGCTACACCTTC
J: TRBJ1-2
size: .
V: TRBV7-9
D: .

CDR3: CASSQDTRSNQPQHF
DNA: TGCGCCAGCAGCCAGGACACAAGAAGCAATCAGCCCCAGCATTTT
J: TRBJ1-5
size: .
V: TRBV10-2
D: .

CDR3: CASSPSRLLAYEQYF
DNA: TGTGCCAGCAGTCCCTCCCGGCTCCTCGCCTACGAGCAGTACTTC
J: TRBJ2-7
size: .
V: TRBV27
D: .

CDR3: CASSLAPRPGAGTDTQYF
DNA: TGCGCCAGCAGCTTGGCCCCCCGGCCGGGGGCCGGTACAGATACGCAGTATTTT
J: TRBJ2-3
size: few
V: TRBV5-1
D: .

CDR3: CASSLQVSNYGYTF
DNA: TGTGCCAGCAGCCTACAGGTTTCTAACTATGGCTACACCTTC
J: TRBJ1-2
size: .
V: TRBV28
D: .

CDR3: CALPGGGSYNEQFF
DNA: TGTGCCCTGCCGGGAGGAGGTTCCTACAATGAGCAGTTCTTC
J: TRBJ2-1
size: few
V: TRBV21-1
D: .

CDR3: CASSFQGGEETQYF
DNA: TGTGCCAGCAGCTTTCAAGGGGGGGAAGAGACCCAGTACTTC
J: TRBJ2-5
size: .
V: TRBV7-9
D: .

CDR3: CASSLSRINTDTQYF
DNA: TGTGCCAGCAGCTTATCACGGATTAATACAGATACGCAGTATTTT
J: TRBJ2-3
size: .
V: TRBV7-6
D: .

CDR3: CASSVAALAGVKETQYF
DNA: TGTGCCAGCAGCGTAGCCGCCCTAGCGGGAGTTAAAGAGACCCAGTACTTC
J: TRBJ2-5
size: .
V: TRBV9
D: TRBD2

CDR3: CASTGGTSGNTGELFF
DNA: TGTGCCAGCACCGGAGGGACTAGCGGTAACACCGGGGAGCTGTTTTTT
J: TRBJ2-2
size: .
V: TRBV6-6
D: TRBD2

CDR3: CASSLMGQLYSYEQYF
DNA: TGTGCCAGCAGCTTAATGGGACAACTCTACTCCTACGAGCAGTACTTC
J: TRBJ2-7
size: .
V: TRBV7-2
D: .

CDR3: CASSEAHRGTYEQYF
DNA: TGTGCCAGCAGTGAAGCGCATAGGGGAACATACGAGCAGTACTTC
J: TRBJ2-7
size: .
V: TRBV6-1
D: .

CDR3: CASSETDRGEVGGLYSNQPQHF
DNA: TGTGCCAGCAGTGAGACAGACAGGGGAGAGGTGGGGGGGCTTTATAGCAATCAGCCCCAGCATTTT
J: TRBJ1-5
size: .
V: TRBV2
D: TRBD1

CDR3: CAWTQGSDTQYF
DNA: TGTGCCTGGACCCAGGGTTCAGATACGCAGTATTTT
J: TRBJ2-3
size: .
V: TRBV30
D: .

CDR3: CASSLGGTGNNEKLFF
DNA: TGCGCCAGCAGCTTGGGAGGGACAGGGAATAATGAAAAACTGTTTTTT
J: TRBJ1-4
size: .
V: TRBV5-1
D: TRBD1

CDR3: CASGSTTLAGGEQFF
DNA: TGTGCTAGTGGTTCCACAACCTTAGCGGGAGGGGAGCAGTTCTTC
J: TRBJ2-1
size: .
V: TRBV12-5
D: TRBD2

CDR3: CASSLQLAGETQYF
DNA: TGTGCCAGCAGCTTGCAACTAGCCGGGGAGACCCAGTACTTC
J: TRBJ2-5
size: .
V: TRBV7-6
D: .

CDR3: CAWSVNPAGYTF
DNA: TGTGCCTGGAGCGTCAACCCGGCTGGCTACACCTTC
J: TRBJ1-2
size: .
V: TRBV30
D: .

CDR3: CASSGQTVLLGSPLHF
DNA: TGTGCCAGCAGTGGCCAGACAGTGCTCCTTGGTTCACCCCTCCACTTT
J: TRBJ1-6
size: .
V: TRBV6-1
D: .

CDR3: CASSEQGDTQYF
DNA: TGTGCCAGCAGTGAACAGGGTGATACGCAGTATTTT
J: TRBJ2-3
size: .
V: TRBV6-1
D: .

CDR3: CASRLTGAGANVLTF
DNA: TGTGCCAGCAGACTAACAGGGGCCGGGGCCAACGTCCTGACTTTC
J: TRBJ2-6
size: .
V: TRBV28
D: TRBD1